The TCR beta chain described here comes from a study of Graves' ophthalmopathy and Graves' hyperthyroidism. Per germline, CDR1 SGHTA and CDR2 FQGNSA. Trimming took off 4 bases at V and 2 bases at J, with 17 bases between the two ends. The CDR3 is 17 residues long. Having ophthalmopathy, the donors showed moderate-to-severe activity, CAS ≥3 and NOSPECS ≥4, with disease lasting under 3 months. Amplification of TCR beta CDR3 regions used RNA transcripts. Second-round multiplex PCR followed a first-round RT-PCR using HTBI primers. A single record per CDR3 protein comes from TCRdb applying MiXCR to the multiplex PCR reads. The repertoire holds some 750,000 distinct CDR3 sequences, with about 44% as singletons. Concerning this clonotype itself: No antigen is known for it.

Broader study findings: In blood appeared most of the expanded thyroid clonotypes whose frequency exceeded 0.001.

Sequenced: peripheral blood. The source of this sequence is an adult man with Graves' ophthalmopathy. This chain connects TRBV7-2 to TRBJ2-2; possible D gene TRBD1, 5 bases. In DNA, the CDR3 is TGTGCCAGCAGCTCCCAAAGGGGAATGCGTAACACCGGGGAGCTGTTTTTT. The encoded protein is CASSSQRGMRNTGELFF. The whole variable domain, filled in from reference TRBV7-2 and TRBJ2-2, reads GAGVSQSPSNKVTEKGKDVELRCDPISGHTALYWYRQSLGQGLEFLIYFQGNSAPDKSGLPSDRFSAERTGGSVSTLTIQRTQQEDSAVYLCASSSQRGMRNTGELFFGEGSRLTVL.